This T cell receptor (beta chain) was profiled in a study of cytomegalovirus exposure and HLA in healthy donors. General study points: Analyzed later, most CMV-associated TCR beta chains appeared HLA-restricted. TCR beta V- and J-gene trimming, according to a later analysis, was linked to a missense DCLRE1C variant. Earlier analysis looked at TCR beta V segments, and most were productive about 87% or about 30% of the time.

Vbeta (60) and Jbeta (13) primers were used in the PCR. Only in-frame clones appear in the TCRdb table, and some are missing; sequencing was by immunoSEQ multiplex PCR. The sample has approximately 200,000 clones, less than 85% seen once. The CDR3 consists of 13 residues. J was trimmed by 5 bases and V by 10 bases; bases with no gene match: 8. Germline V gene sequence: CDR1 MNHEY, CDR2 SVGAGI. This clone has only one observation. Its antigen is not identified. Sequencing used PBMCs. The receptor was derived from a girl aged 10 to 17 in good health and CMV-seropositive. The chain carries TRBV6-5 and TRBJ1-2, with TRBD1 matching 9 bases. The CDR3 loop is CATYRGLDYGYTF. As DNA, the CDR3 is TGTGCCACCTACAGGGGGCTCGATTATGGCTACACCTTC.